This T cell receptor (beta chain) emerged from a study of blood T cell repertoires in COVID-19. Measured with immunoSEQ multiplex PCR; TCRdb has only the in-frame clones, and not every one. The profile shows approximately 270,000 clones, 80% to 90% of them singletons. Germline-derived CDR1 and CDR2 are MNHEY and SMNVEV (reference sequence). With V trimmed by 5 bases and J by 0 bases, 8 bases remained unmatched. This CDR3 region has 16 residues. Sequenced material: PBMCs or T cells enriched from blood (not recorded which). The chain joins TRBV27 to TRBJ1-1; TRBD1 matches at 8 bases. The TCR was taken from a woman aged 25 to 45 who had recovered from COVID-19. CDR3 region: CASSIRTGMMNTEAFF. DNA of the CDR3: TGTGCCAGCAGTATTCGGACAGGGATGATGAACACTGAAGCTTTCTTT.